This T cell receptor (beta chain) appears in the sequencing data of a study of blood T cell repertoires in COVID-19. Study-wide context: Acute and convalescent COVID-19 specimens originated in the United States, Italy and Spain. T cells, B-cell-depleted T cells, or PBMCs provided the cDNA or gDNA that served as material.

V trimming: 8 bases; J trimming: 7 bases; junction bases outside the gene matches: 7. The CDR3 is 13 residues long. CDR1 SNHLY and CDR2 FYNNEI come from the germline V gene. Original processing notes: Estimation of nucleated cell counts was performed using reference gene primer amplification. Assay used: immunoSEQ multiplex PCR; TCRdb lists only in-frame clones, some missing. V and J calls and clone size are those listed in that table; D and trimming were worked out from the DNA. The repertoire includes about 210,000 clones, about nine tenths of them detected once, and under 2% sits in the top ten. The sequence came from a man in his 70s with acute or convalescent COVID-19. Material: peripheral blood. The chain has TRBV2 and TRBJ1-5, with TRBD1 matching over 8 bases. The CDR3 DNA follows: TGTGCCAGCCGGGGACAGGCGCAGCAGCCCCAGCATTTT. Amino acids: CASRGQAQQPQHF.